These 13 T cell receptor beta chains were all obtained from the same sample, sequenced in a study of blood T cell repertoires in COVID-19. Sequencing was performed with immunoSEQ multiplex PCR; in TCRdb, only in-frame clones are kept and a portion is missing. The sample lists about 210,000 clones, roughly 82% occurring once. The sequenced sample consisted of peripheral blood. The source of these receptors is a woman aged 40-49 years with acute or convalescent COVID-19.

This clone was picked up one time. The chain couples TRBV7-2 to TRBJ2-3; 13 nucleotides line up with TRBD2. CDR3 length: 16 amino acids. J gave up 5 bases and V 4 bases, and 6 bases lay outside the gene matches. CDR1 SGHTA and CDR2 FQGNSA come from the germline V gene. CDR3 sequence: CASSSGLAGVKDTQYF. CDR3 bases: TGTGCCAGCAGCTCCGGACTAGCGGGAGTCAAAGATACGCAGTATTTT.

This chain connects TRBV11-2 to TRBJ2-1, with 10 bases that match TRBD2. With 4 bases clipped from V and 7 bases from J, the junction kept 7 bases outside the gene matches. The CDR3 is 15 amino acids. Per the germline V gene, CDR1 is SGHAT and CDR2 is FQNNGV. The CDR3 DNA reads as TGTGCCAGCAGCTCCAGCGGGGGGGCGGGAAATGAGCAGTTCTTC. It specifies CASSSSGGAGNEQFF.

The chain links TRBV7-9 to TRBJ1-5; the D is unclear. Germline CDR1 is SEHNR and CDR2 is FQNEAQ (reference sequence). The CDR3 has 14 residues. V lost 5 bases to trimming and J lost 0 bases, with 8 bases between them. CDR3 protein: CASSQQNSNQPQHF. The CDR3 region has the DNA TGTGCCAGCAGCCAACAGAATAGCAATCAGCCCCAGCATTTT.

This chain connects TRBV7-2 to TRBJ1-3; perhaps TRBD1 as D (5 bases). This CDR3 contains 15 residues. In germline, CDR1 is SGHTA, CDR2 FQGNSA. With 5 bases removed from V and 0 bases from J, the gap between germline ends came to 11 bases. The chain's CDR3 is CASSQGTFSGNTIYF. Written as DNA, the CDR3 is TGTGCCAGCAGCCAAGGGACTTTCTCTGGAAACACCATATATTTT.

The gene calls are TRBV20-1 and TRBJ2-7, with D possibly TRBD1 on 6 matching bases. The germline gives CDR1 DFQATT, CDR2 SNEGSKA (reference sequence). The CDR3 is made up of 16 amino acids. V was trimmed by 3 bases and J by 1 base, leaving 19 bases between them. This CDR3 reads CSASVGQGLMSYEQYF. CDR3 bases: TGCAGTGCTAGTGTTGGGCAGGGGCTAATGTCCTACGAGCAGTACTTC.

V and J are TRBV3-1 (or the pseudogene TRBV3-2) and TRBJ2-7; TRBD2 aligns across 7 bases. CDR3 length: 14 amino acids. Germline assignment: CDR1 LGHDT and CDR2 YNNKEL (reference sequence). The V and J ends lost 0 bases and 1 base, in that order; junction bases with no gene match: 0. CDR3 residues: CASSQEGLSYEQYF. The CDR3 DNA reads TGTGCCAGCAGCCAAGAGGGACTATCCTACGAGCAGTACTTC.

Worth noting for this clone: One end of the junction does not line up with germline, which may come from a read error. The gene calls are TRBV4-1 and TRBJ1-6; 9 bases are a match to TRBD1. Germline CDR1 is MGHRA and CDR2 is YSYEKL. This CDR3 contains 16 residues. This chain's CDR3 is CASGHGQGMGNSPLHF. The CDR3 DNA sequence: TGCGCCAGCGGCCACGGACAGGGGATGGGGAATTCACCCCTCCACTTT.

V is TRBV19 and J is TRBJ2-3; the D gene is possibly TRBD2 (6 bases). This CDR3 has 15 amino acids. Per germline, CDR1 LNHDA and CDR2 SQIVND (reference sequence). The V end lost 6 bases, the J end lost 4 bases, and 17 bases lay between the germline ends. The CDR3 coding sequence is TGTGCCAGTAGCGACAACCCGGGAGTGGCAGATACGCAGTATTTT. It encodes CASSDNPGVADTQYF.

The chain uses TRBV3-1 (or the pseudogene TRBV3-2) and TRBJ1-1; D ambiguous. V gave up 3 bases and J gave up 10 bases, with 24 bases separating them. The CDR3 spans 16 residues. CDR1 is LGHDT and CDR2 is YNNKEL in the germline V gene (reference sequence). CDR3 sequence (DNA): TGTGCCAGCAGCCACATGCTAGTCGACAAACCCCGGGGAGCTTTCTTT. Protein sequence: CASSHMLVDKPRGAFF.

This clone was seen just once. The CDR3 nucleotides are TGTGCCAGCAGTGAAAGCAGGTTATCCTACGAGCAGTACTTC. Its translation: CASSESRLSYEQYF. This sequence joins TRBV2 and TRBJ2-7, with D hard to call. The CDR3 spans 14 residues. The germline V gene encodes CDR1 SNHLY and CDR2 FYNNEI. V was cut by 2 bases and J by 1 base, with 9 bases left in between. The full variable domain, completed using reference TRBV2 and TRBJ2-7, is EPEVTQTPSHQVTQMGQEVILRCVPISNHLYFYWYRQILGQKVEFLVSFYNNEISEKSEIFDDQFSVERPDGSNFTLKIRSTKLEDSAMYFCASSESRLSYEQYFGPGTRLTVT.

The chain couples TRBV6-2 or TRBV6-3 to TRBJ2-3; D might be TRBD2 (5 bases). The V end lost 6 bases, the J end lost 2 bases, and 9 bases lay between the germline ends. Germline V gene lookup returns CDR1 MNHEY and CDR2 SVGEGT. The CDR3 has 13 amino acids. Here the CDR3 reads CASSFRDTDTQYF. The CDR3 DNA reads as TGTGCCAGCAGCTTCCGGGACACAGATACGCAGTATTTT.

The table lists this clone with a few counts. This chain links TRBV10-3 with TRBJ2-1, with TRBD2 matching 12 bases. The CDR3 consists of 16 residues. Losses at the gene ends were 4 bases for V and 6 bases for J; bases not matched to a gene: 7. Germline lookup yields CDR1 ENHRY and CDR2 SYGVKD. CDR3 in DNA: TGTGCCATCAGTGCCAAGCCGGGACTAGCGGGCAATGAGCAGTTCTTC. Protein sequence: CAISAKPGLAGNEQFF.

The chain uses TRBV18 and TRBJ1-2; no clear D gene. From germline, CDR1 is KGHSH and CDR2 LQKENI. This CDR3 has 13 residues. V was cut by 2 bases and J by 6 bases, with 10 bases left in between. CDR3 sequence reads: CASSPWWPNGYTF. The CDR3 nucleotides are TGTGCCAGCTCACCATGGTGGCCGAATGGCTACACCTTC.